This T cell receptor (beta chain) was recorded in a study of T cell responses to AZD1222 COVID-19 vaccine. General study findings and limits: It was only after the peak T cell response that any repertoires were sampled. Increases in Spike-specific TCR breadth and depth were seen after two AZD1222 doses. As reported, nearly half of all spike-specific TCRs target variant regions that are unmutated.

Clones were sequenced by immunoSEQ multiplex PCR, and TCRdb holds only the in-frame ones, with some missing. The sample includes some 69,000 clones, less than 90% of them seen just once. V lost 3 bases and J lost 7; bases outside the gene matches: 7. The CDR3 is made up of 15 amino acids. Germline V CDR1 and CDR2: MNHNS, SASEGT. For this clone: Its specificity is not known.

The chain carries TRBV6-1 and TRBJ2-7; 12 bases are a match to TRBD1. This clonotype was sampled from an adult who received the AZD1222 COVID-19 vaccine. Here the sequenced sample was peripheral blood, taken 28 days after the second AZD1222 dose. This CDR3 reads CASSDRDRGPQEQYF. The CDR3 nucleotides read TGTGCCAGCAGTGACCGGGACAGGGGGCCCCAAGAGCAGTACTTC.